This T cell receptor (beta chain) came from a study of blood T cell repertoires in COVID-19. In the study overall: Acute and convalescent COVID-19 samples came from the United States, Italy and Spain. PBMCs, B-cell-depleted T cells, or T cells were the source of the cDNA or gDNA that made up the material.

This CDR3 region has 15 residues. Germline assignment: CDR1 SNHLY and CDR2 FYNNEI. V shed 2 bases, J shed 3 bases, and the junction held 4 bases outside the gene matches. This clone was counted once. Source study methods: Amplification with reference gene primers provided the estimates of nucleated cell counts. Assay used: immunoSEQ multiplex PCR; TCRdb lists only in-frame clones, some missing. The V and J calls and clone size were taken over from that table, and D and trimming were inferred from the DNA. This table has 40,000 to 50,000 clones, 79% appearing once. Sequenced material: peripheral blood. The sequence came from a man between 65 and 79 years old with acute or convalescent COVID-19. J is TRBJ2-1 and V is TRBV2, with TRBD1 matching over 7 bases. CDR3 region: CASSETQGYYNEQFF. CDR3 sequence (DNA): TGTGCCAGCAGTGAAACACAGGGGTACTACAATGAGCAGTTCTTC.